The 8 T cell receptor beta chains below all came from one sample that was sequenced in a study of blood T cell repertoires in COVID-19. Data came from immunoSEQ multiplex PCR; TCRdb stores just in-frame clones and leaves some out. The sample shows about 170,000 clones, 70% to 90% of them seen only once. The sequenced sample was peripheral blood. The receptors come from a woman of 80 years or more in a cohort sampled during active or convalescent COVID-19.

This CDR3 is CASSEIGTDYEQYF. The CDR3 nucleotides read TGTGCCAGCAGTGAAATCGGGACAGACTACGAGCAGTACTTC. The rearrangement uses TRBV25-1 and TRBJ2-7, with TRBD1 matching over 7 bases. The CDR3 sequence is 14 residues long. V gave up 2 bases and J gave up 3 bases; unmatched junction bases: 4. The germline V gene encodes CDR1 MGHDK and CDR2 SYGVNS.

The V gene is TRBV24-1, the J gene TRBJ2-1, with TRBD2 identical over 13 bases. Germline V CDR1 and CDR2: KGHDR, SFDVKD. Germline trimming cut 3 bases from V and 9 bases from J; bases unmatched to any gene: 7. The CDR3 extends over 16 amino acids. The CDR3, as DNA: TGTGCCACCAGTGATCCAGGACTAGCGGGAGTTGGTGAGCAGTTCTTC. Its protein is CATSDPGLAGVGEQFF.

The chain combines TRBV30 with TRBJ1-5; 8 bases are a match to TRBD1. V shed 4 bases, J shed 4 bases, and the junction held 3 bases outside the gene matches. Germline V gene sequence: CDR1 GTSNPN, CDR2 SVGIG (reference sequence). The CDR3 is made up of 13 amino acids. The CDR3, as DNA: TGTGCCTGGACACAGGGGGGGAATCAGCCCCAGCATTTT. Its translation: CAWTQGGNQPQHF. Using reference TRBV30 and TRBJ1-5 for the parts outside the CDR3, the full variable domain is SQTIHQWPATLVQPVGSPLSLECTVEGTSNPNLYWYRQAAGRGLQLLFYSVGIGQISSEVPQNLSASRPQDRQFILSSKKLLLSDSGFYLCAWTQGGNQPQHFGDGTRLSIL.

This clone showed up just once. The rearrangement joins TRBV6-4 to TRBJ2-2; D uncertain. CDR1 is MRHNA, CDR2 SNTAGT, per germline. V lost 0 bases to trimming and J lost 6 bases, with 11 bases between them. There are 15 residues in the CDR3. The CDR3 here is CASSDSSGAAGELFF. In DNA form, the CDR3 reads TGTGCCAGCAGTGACTCGAGTGGCGCGGCCGGGGAGCTGTTTTTT.

This clone was observed a handful of times. This chain uses TRBV6-4 with TRBJ2-7; D remains ambiguous. With 7 bases removed from V and 2 bases from J, the gap between germline ends came to 12 bases. The germline CDR1 and CDR2 sequences are MRHNA and SNTAGT. The CDR3 runs 13 residues. The CDR3 here is CASNPASAYEQYV. Written as DNA, the CDR3 is TGTGCCAGCAACCCCGCCAGTGCCTACGAGCAGTACGTC.

The rearrangement joins TRBV28 to TRBJ1-1; 10 nucleotides match TRBD1. In germline, CDR1 is MDHEN, CDR2 SYDVKM. The junction had 8 bases not matched to a gene; V was cut back by 4 bases and J by 6 bases. This CDR3 contains 15 residues. The CDR3 is CASSYGTGVNPEAFF. CDR3 sequence (DNA): TGTGCCAGCAGTTATGGGACAGGGGTGAATCCTGAAGCTTTCTTT.

The chain joins TRBV6-5 to TRBJ2-7; 13 bases agree with TRBD2. J lost 7 bases, V lost 6 bases, and 6 bases had no gene match. This CDR3 has 14 residues. The germline V gene has CDR1 MNHEY and CDR2 SVGAGI. CDR3 in DNA: TGTGCCAGCAGCCCAGAGGGACTAGCGGGGGAGCAGTACTTC. This translates into CASSPEGLAGEQYF.

The rearrangement joins TRBV5-1 to TRBJ2-3, with 10 bases matching TRBD1. Unmatched junction bases numbered 9, after V lost 4 bases and J lost 4 bases. The CDR3 extends over 16 amino acids. Germline V gene sequence: CDR1 SGHRS, CDR2 YFSETQ. The CDR3 region has the DNA TGCGCCAGCAGCCCACCCTCCGGGACAGGGGCAGATACGCAGTATTTT. It codes for CASSPPSGTGADTQYF.